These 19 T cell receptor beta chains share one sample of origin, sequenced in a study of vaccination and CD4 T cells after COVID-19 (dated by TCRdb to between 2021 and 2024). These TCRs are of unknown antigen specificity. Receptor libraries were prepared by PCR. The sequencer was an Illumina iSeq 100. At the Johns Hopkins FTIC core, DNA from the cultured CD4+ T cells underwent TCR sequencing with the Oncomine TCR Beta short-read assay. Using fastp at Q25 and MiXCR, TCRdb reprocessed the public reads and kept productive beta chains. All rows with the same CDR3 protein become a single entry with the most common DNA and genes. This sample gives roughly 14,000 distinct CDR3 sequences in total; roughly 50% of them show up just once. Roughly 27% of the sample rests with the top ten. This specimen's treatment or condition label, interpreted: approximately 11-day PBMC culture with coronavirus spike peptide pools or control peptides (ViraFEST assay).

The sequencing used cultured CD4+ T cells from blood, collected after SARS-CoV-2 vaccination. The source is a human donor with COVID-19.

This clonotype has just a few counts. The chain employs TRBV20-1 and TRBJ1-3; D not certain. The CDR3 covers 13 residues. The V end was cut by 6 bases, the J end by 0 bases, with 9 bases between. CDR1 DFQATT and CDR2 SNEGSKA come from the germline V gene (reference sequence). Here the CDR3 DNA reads TGCAGTGCCCGCGGACTCTCTGGAAACACCATATATTTT. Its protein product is CSARGLSGNTIYF.

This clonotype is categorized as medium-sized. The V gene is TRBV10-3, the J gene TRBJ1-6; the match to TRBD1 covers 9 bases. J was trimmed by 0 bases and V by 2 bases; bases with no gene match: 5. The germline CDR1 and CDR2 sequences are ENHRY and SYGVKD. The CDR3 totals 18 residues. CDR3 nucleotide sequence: TGTGCCATCAGTGAGACGGACAGGGGATACTCCTATAATTCACCCCTCCACTTT. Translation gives CAISETDRGYSYNSPLHF.

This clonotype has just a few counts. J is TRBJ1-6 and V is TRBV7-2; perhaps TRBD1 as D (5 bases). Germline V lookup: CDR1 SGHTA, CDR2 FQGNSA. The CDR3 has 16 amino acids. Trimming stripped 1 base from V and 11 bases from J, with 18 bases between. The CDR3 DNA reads TGTGCCAGCAGCTTAGAGAGGGCAGGGCGGATAACACCCCTCCACTTT. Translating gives CASSLERAGRITPLHF.

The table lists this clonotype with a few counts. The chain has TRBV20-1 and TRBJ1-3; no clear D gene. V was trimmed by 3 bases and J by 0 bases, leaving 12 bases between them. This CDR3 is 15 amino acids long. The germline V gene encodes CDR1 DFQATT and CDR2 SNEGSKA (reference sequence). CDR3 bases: TGCAGTGCTAGTACCCTACAGAGCTCTGGAAACACCATATATTTT. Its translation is CSASTLQSSGNTIYF.

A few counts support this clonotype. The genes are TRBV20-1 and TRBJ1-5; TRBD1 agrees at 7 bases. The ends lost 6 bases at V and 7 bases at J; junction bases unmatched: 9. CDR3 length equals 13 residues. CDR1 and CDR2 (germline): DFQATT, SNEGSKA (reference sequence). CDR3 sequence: CSAARDRSQPQHF. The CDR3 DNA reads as TGCAGTGCCGCCAGGGACAGAAGCCAGCCCCAGCATTTT.

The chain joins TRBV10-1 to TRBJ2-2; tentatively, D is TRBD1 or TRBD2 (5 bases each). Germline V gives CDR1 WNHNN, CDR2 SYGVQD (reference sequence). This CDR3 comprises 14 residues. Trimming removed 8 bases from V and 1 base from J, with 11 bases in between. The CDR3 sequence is CASRRDQNTGELFF. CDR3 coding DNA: TGCGCCAGCCGCCGGGACCAGAACACCGGGGAGCTGTTTTTT.

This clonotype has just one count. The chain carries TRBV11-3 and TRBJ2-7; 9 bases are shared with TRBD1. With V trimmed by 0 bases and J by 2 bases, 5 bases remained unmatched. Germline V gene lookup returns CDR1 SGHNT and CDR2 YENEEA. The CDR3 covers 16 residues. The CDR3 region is CASSLDWTGATYEQYF. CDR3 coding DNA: TGTGCCAGCAGCTTAGACTGGACAGGGGCCACCTACGAGCAGTACTTC.

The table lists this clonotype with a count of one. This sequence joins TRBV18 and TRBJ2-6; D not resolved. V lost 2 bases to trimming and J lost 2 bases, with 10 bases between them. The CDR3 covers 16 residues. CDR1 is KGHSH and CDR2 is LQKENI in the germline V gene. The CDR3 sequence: CASSPFTVAGANVLTF. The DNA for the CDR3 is TGTGCCAGCTCACCATTTACCGTGGCTGGGGCCAACGTCCTGACTTTC. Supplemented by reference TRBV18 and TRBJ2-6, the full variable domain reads NAGVMQNPRHLVRRRGQEARLRCSPMKGHSHVYWYRQLPEEGLKFMVYLQKENIIDESGMPKERFSAEFPKEGPSILRIQQVVRGDSAAYFCASSPFTVAGANVLTFGAGSRLTVL.

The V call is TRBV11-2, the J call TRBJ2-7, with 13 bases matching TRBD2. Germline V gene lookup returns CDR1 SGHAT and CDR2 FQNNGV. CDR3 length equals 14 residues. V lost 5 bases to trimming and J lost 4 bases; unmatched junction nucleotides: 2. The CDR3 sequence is CASSPTSGGYEQYF. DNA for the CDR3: TGTGCCAGCAGCCCGACTAGCGGGGGGTACGAGCAGTACTTC.

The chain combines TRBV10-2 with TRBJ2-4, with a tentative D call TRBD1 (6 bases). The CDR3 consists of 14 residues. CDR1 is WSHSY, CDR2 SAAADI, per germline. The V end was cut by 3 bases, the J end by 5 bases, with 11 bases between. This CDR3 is CASSDLGQENIQYF. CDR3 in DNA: TGCGCCAGCAGTGACTTGGGACAAGAAAACATTCAGTACTTC.

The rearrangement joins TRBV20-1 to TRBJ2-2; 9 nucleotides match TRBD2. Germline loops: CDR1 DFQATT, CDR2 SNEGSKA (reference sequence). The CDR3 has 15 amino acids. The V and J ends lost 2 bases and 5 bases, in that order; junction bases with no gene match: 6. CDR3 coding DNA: TGCAGTGCTAGAAGGGGCGGGGGGGCTACCGGGGAGCTGTTTTTT. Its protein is CSARRGGGATGELFF.

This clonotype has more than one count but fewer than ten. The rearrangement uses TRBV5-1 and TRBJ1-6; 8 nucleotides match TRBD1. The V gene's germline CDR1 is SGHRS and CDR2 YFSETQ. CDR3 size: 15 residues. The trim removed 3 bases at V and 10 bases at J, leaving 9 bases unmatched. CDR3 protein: CASSSEGQGNSPLHF. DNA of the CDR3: TGCGCCAGCAGCTCGGAAGGACAGGGAAACTCACCCCTCCACTTT.

The chain's CDR3 is CAIGGLALYNEQFF. CDR3 nucleotides: TGTGCCATCGGGGGACTAGCGCTCTACAATGAGCAGTTCTTC. The chain recombines TRBV10-3 with TRBJ2-1; TRBD2 matches at 10 bases. CDR3 length: 14 residues. Germline V gives CDR1 ENHRY, CDR2 SYGVKD. After removal of 8 bases from V and 3 bases from J, the junction contained 4 bases not matched to a gene.

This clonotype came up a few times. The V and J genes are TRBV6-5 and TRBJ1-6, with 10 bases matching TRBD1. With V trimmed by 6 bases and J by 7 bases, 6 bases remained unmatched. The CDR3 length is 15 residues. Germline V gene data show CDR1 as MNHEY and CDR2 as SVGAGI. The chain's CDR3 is CASRYGTGENSPLHF. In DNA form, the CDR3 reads TGTGCCAGCAGATACGGGACAGGGGAAAATTCACCCCTCCACTTT.

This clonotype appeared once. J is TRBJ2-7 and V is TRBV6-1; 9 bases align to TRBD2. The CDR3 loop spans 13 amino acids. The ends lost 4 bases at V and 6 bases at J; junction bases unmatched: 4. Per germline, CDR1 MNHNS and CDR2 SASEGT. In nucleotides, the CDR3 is TGTGCCAGCAGTGGCGGGACTAGCTTCGAGCAGTACTTC. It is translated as CASSGGTSFEQYF.

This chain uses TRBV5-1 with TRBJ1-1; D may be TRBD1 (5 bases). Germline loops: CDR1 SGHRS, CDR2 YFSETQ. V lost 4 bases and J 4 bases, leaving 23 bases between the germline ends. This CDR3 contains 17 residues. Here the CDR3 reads CASSPTVRGASSTEAFF. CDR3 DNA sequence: TGCGCCAGCAGCCCAACAGTGCGTGGGGCCTCCAGCACTGAAGCTTTCTTT.

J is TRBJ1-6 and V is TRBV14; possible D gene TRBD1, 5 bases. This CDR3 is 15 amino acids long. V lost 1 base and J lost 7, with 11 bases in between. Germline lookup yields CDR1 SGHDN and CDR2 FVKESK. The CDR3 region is CASSQVGTVNSPLHF. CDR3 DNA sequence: TGTGCCAGCAGCCAAGTCGGGACCGTGAATTCACCCCTCCACTTT.

DNA of the CDR3: TGCGCCAGCAGCCAGGGCCCCAGGGTTGGGGGATATAGCAATCAGCCCCAGCATTTT. Residues: CASSQGPRVGGYSNQPQHF. This sequence joins TRBV4-1 and TRBJ1-5; maybe TRBD1 (5 bases). V lost 3 bases and J 0 bases, leaving 21 bases between the germline ends. CDR1 and CDR2 (germline): MGHRA, YSYEKL. The CDR3 has 19 residues.

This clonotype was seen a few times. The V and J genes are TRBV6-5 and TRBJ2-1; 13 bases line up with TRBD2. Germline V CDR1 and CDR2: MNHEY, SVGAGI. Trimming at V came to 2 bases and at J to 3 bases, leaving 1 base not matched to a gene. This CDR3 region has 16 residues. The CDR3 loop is CASSYRTSGGYNEQFF. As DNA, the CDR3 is TGTGCCAGCAGTTACCGGACTAGCGGGGGCTACAATGAGCAGTTCTTC.